The entry below gives a single T cell receptor (beta chain) sequence along with its context. As yet, its antigen is unknown. The V gene's germline CDR1 is SNHLY and CDR2 FYNNEI. The CDR3 runs to 15 residues. J was trimmed by 5 bases and V by 6 bases; bases with no gene match: 8. These data come from a study of identical twins. Notes on the study in general: Within beta out-of-frame sequences, the excess sharing observed between twins was weaker. Because invariant MAIT and iNKT cells could be present, zero-insertion analyses could be partly confounded.

Template switching introduced a universal primer site, and the cDNA bore unique molecular identifiers. TCRdb passed the 5' RACE reads through MiXCR, listing each CDR3 protein once. The sample holds 400,000 to 650,000 distinct CDR3 sequences, 20% to 25% seen once. These same data were also listed under a study on T cells expressing NK-cell markers. As reported in that work: Sorted CD3+CD56+NKG2C+, CD3+CD56+NKG2C- and CD3+CD56-NKG2C+ T cells supplied TCR beta repertoires.

V gene TRBV2 combines with J gene TRBJ2-3; TRBD1 agrees at 10 bases. This TCR was sampled from a woman between 18 and 30 years old in good health. Sample: CD4+ T cells sorted from blood. CDR3 sequence reads: CASSPDRGMEDTQYF. As DNA, the CDR3 is TGTGCCAGCAGCCCGGACAGGGGGATGGAAGATACGCAGTATTTT.